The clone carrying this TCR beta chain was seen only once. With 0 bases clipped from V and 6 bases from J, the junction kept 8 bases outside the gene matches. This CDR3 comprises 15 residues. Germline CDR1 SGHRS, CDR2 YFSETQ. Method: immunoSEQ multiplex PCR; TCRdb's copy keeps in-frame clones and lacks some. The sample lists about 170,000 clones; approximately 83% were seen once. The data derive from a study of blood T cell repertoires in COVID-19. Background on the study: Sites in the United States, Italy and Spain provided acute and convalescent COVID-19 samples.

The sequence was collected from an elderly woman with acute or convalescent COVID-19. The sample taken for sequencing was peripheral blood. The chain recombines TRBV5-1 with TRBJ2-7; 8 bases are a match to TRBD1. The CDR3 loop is CASSLVAGGRGEQYF. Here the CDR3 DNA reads TGCGCCAGCAGCTTGGTAGCAGGGGGCCGAGGCGAGCAGTACTTC.